The clone carrying this TCR beta chain was seen only a few times. Its target is unknown. Using its own MiXCR run on the 5' RACE reads, TCRdb lists one record per CDR3 protein. The sample lists roughly 180,000 distinct CDR3 sequences, around 9.6% occurring once. The data were obtained in a study of CD8 T cells in ankylosing spondylitis. Study outcomes and limitations: Earlier authors reported some of these motif variants in reactive arthritis synovial fluid and blood. A CD8+ phenotype characterized the disease-linked clones, which were relatively rare in peripheral blood. Significant enrichment of disease-linked clones was reportedly seen in matched ankylosing spondylitis synovial fluid.

This CDR3 contains 14 residues. The ends were cut back, 2 bases at V and 8 bases at J, with 13 bases in the middle. Looked up from germline, CDR1 is SGHVS and CDR2 is FQNEAQ. Sequencing was performed on blood, either unsorted or a sorted T cell fraction (not recorded which). The origin of this receptor is a female donor with ankylosing spondylitis or in good health (not recorded which). V gene TRBV7-8 combines with J gene TRBJ2-4; D is perhaps TRBD1 (5 bases). The chain's CDR3 is CASSLSRGIHIQYF. In DNA form, the CDR3 reads TGTGCCAGCAGCTTAAGTAGGGGAATCCACATTCAGTACTTC.